Listed below are T cell receptor beta chains from one sample, sequenced in a study of cytomegalovirus exposure and HLA in healthy donors. The protocol was immunoSEQ multiplex PCR, while the TCRdb copy is restricted to in-frame clones and leaves out a portion. The data show around 140,000 clones, approximately 9% seen once. The sequenced sample consisted of PBMCs. The receptors were sampled from a middle-aged woman in good health and CMV-seropositive. Both conserved end residues are part of each CDR3. The D gene is left open where the match is weak. Only part of the rows carry a size: once, few, many, or a class if the clone is expanded.

j_gene: TRBJ2-3
d_gene: TRBD1
v_gene: TRBV5-6
abundance: few
CDR3nt: TGTGCCAGCAGCTATGGGGGGGACAGGGGAACAGATACGCAGTATTTT
CDR3aa: CASSYGGDRGTDTQYF

j_gene: TRBJ1-4
d_gene: .
v_gene: TRBV7-2
abundance: .
CDR3nt: TGTGCCAGCAGCCCTACAGGGAGTACTAATGAAAAACTGTTTTTT
CDR3aa: CASSPTGSTNEKLFF

j_gene: TRBJ1-6
d_gene: .
v_gene: TRBV11-2
abundance: few
CDR3nt: TGTGCCAGCAGCGCCTCGGTAGGGGTGGCCCTCCACTTT
CDR3aa: CASSASVGVALHF

j_gene: TRBJ1-1
d_gene: TRBD1
v_gene: TRBV19
abundance: .
CDR3nt: TGTGCCAGTAGTGGGACAGGGGGAGGGACCGGAGCTTTCTTT
CDR3aa: CASSGTGGGTGAFF

j_gene: TRBJ1-1
d_gene: .
v_gene: TRBV29-1
abundance: few
CDR3nt: TGCAGCGGGGGTGGAGGGAACACTGAAGCTTTCTTT
CDR3aa: CSGGGGNTEAFF

j_gene: TRBJ2-3
d_gene: .
v_gene: TRBV10-3
abundance: .
CDR3nt: TGTGCCATCAGCGAGAATCCGGGACACCAAACCACAGATACGCAGTATTTT
CDR3aa: CAISENPGHQTTDTQYF

j_gene: TRBJ1-1
d_gene: TRBD1
v_gene: TRBV4-1
abundance: .
CDR3nt: TGCGCCAGCAGCCACGACACAGGGGGCCTGAACACTGAAGCTTTCTTT
CDR3aa: CASSHDTGGLNTEAFF

j_gene: TRBJ2-7
d_gene: .
v_gene: TRBV9
abundance: .
CDR3nt: TGTGCCAGCAGCGTAGGAGGTGGCGGATCCTACGAGCAGTACTTC
CDR3aa: CASSVGGGGSYEQYF

j_gene: TRBJ1-1
d_gene: TRBD1
v_gene: TRBV5-1
abundance: few
CDR3nt: TGCGCCAGCAGCTTTTCTCAGGGGGCCGAAGCTTTCTTT
CDR3aa: CASSFSQGAEAFF

j_gene: TRBJ2-1
d_gene: TRBD1
v_gene: TRBV5-1
abundance: few
CDR3nt: TGCGCCAGCAGTTTGGAGGGGACAGGCGCCTACAATGAGCAGTTCTTC
CDR3aa: CASSLEGTGAYNEQFF

j_gene: TRBJ2-1
d_gene: TRBD1
v_gene: TRBV2
abundance: few
CDR3nt: TGTGCCAGCAAGGAGACAGGGGCGCCTACAAATGAGCAGTTCTTC
CDR3aa: CASKETGAPTNEQFF

j_gene: TRBJ1-2
d_gene: .
v_gene: TRBV19
abundance: .
CDR3nt: TGTGCCAGTAGTAGGGCGACAGACCCTAACTATGGCTACACCTTC
CDR3aa: CASSRATDPNYGYTF

j_gene: TRBJ2-7
d_gene: TRBD1
v_gene: TRBV5-1
abundance: .
CDR3nt: TGCGCCAGCAGCTTGGAGGGGACAGGGACCCACGAGCAGTACTTC
CDR3aa: CASSLEGTGTHEQYF

j_gene: TRBJ2-4
d_gene: .
v_gene: TRBV11-2
abundance: few
CDR3nt: TGTGCCAGCAGCTCCCGGGGAAACATTCAGTACTTC
CDR3aa: CASSSRGNIQYF

j_gene: TRBJ2-3
d_gene: .
v_gene: TRBV7-2
abundance: once
CDR3nt: TGTGCCAGCAGCTTAGGACAGCCGGATACGCAGTATTTT
CDR3aa: CASSLGQPDTQYF

j_gene: TRBJ2-5
d_gene: .
v_gene: TRBV4-1
abundance: few
CDR3nt: TGCGCCAGCAGCCAAGTTTCACAGACCCAAGAGACCCAGTACTTC
CDR3aa: CASSQVSQTQETQYF

j_gene: TRBJ2-5
d_gene: TRBD2
v_gene: TRBV7-2
abundance: .
CDR3nt: TGTGCCAGCACCGAACTAGCGGGGGGGCCCTTTCAAGAGACCCAGTACTTC
CDR3aa: CASTELAGGPFQETQYF

j_gene: TRBJ2-2
d_gene: .
v_gene: TRBV5-3
abundance: few
CDR3nt: TGTGCCAGAAGCTTCGGAGCCCCCTTCAAATCCGATTGGACCGGGGAGCTGTTTTTT
CDR3aa: CARSFGAPFKSDWTGELFF

j_gene: TRBJ1-5
d_gene: .
v_gene: TRBV4-1
abundance: .
CDR3nt: TGCGCCAGCAGCCAAGATTGGGGGGAGGATCAGCCCCAGCATTTT
CDR3aa: CASSQDWGEDQPQHF

j_gene: TRBJ2-7
d_gene: .
v_gene: TRBV6-5
abundance: few
CDR3nt: TGTGCCAGCAGTTACTCCGGCGGGCCATCCTACGAGCAGTACTTC
CDR3aa: CASSYSGGPSYEQYF

j_gene: TRBJ2-1
d_gene: .
v_gene: TRBV19
abundance: few
CDR3nt: TGTGCCAGTACCCGGACGGACATGGGGAATGAGCAGTTCTTC
CDR3aa: CASTRTDMGNEQFF

j_gene: TRBJ2-7
d_gene: TRBD1
v_gene: TRBV7-9
abundance: .
CDR3nt: TGTGCCAGCAGCTCCGGGACAGGGGGTTTCTACGAGCAGTACTTC
CDR3aa: CASSSGTGGFYEQYF

j_gene: TRBJ2-1
d_gene: TRBD2
v_gene: TRBV5-1
abundance: .
CDR3nt: TGCGCCAGCAGCTTGACCTCTAGCGGGGGGCGGTTTGAGCAGTTCTTC
CDR3aa: CASSLTSSGGRFEQFF

j_gene: TRBJ1-1
d_gene: .
v_gene: TRBV6-1
abundance: few
CDR3nt: TGTGCCAGTAACCCGGGATTTTCGAACACTGAAGCTTTCTTT
CDR3aa: CASNPGFSNTEAFF

j_gene: TRBJ2-3
d_gene: .
v_gene: TRBV5-1
abundance: few
CDR3nt: TGCGCCAGCGGAAATACAGGGAACGACACAGATACGCAGTATTTT
CDR3aa: CASGNTGNDTDTQYF

j_gene: TRBJ2-2
d_gene: TRBD2
v_gene: TRBV9
abundance: .
CDR3nt: TGTGCCAGCAGCCCACTAGGGTGGGCGGGGGGGCACACCGGGGAGCTGTTTTTT
CDR3aa: CASSPLGWAGGHTGELFF

j_gene: TRBJ1-2
d_gene: .
v_gene: TRBV7-8
abundance: .
CDR3nt: TGTGCCAGCAGCCCCGACAGAAACTATGGCTACACCTTC
CDR3aa: CASSPDRNYGYTF

j_gene: TRBJ2-4
d_gene: .
v_gene: TRBV29-1
abundance: few
CDR3nt: TGCAGCGTATTCGAAAACATTCAGTACTTC
CDR3aa: CSVFENIQYF

j_gene: TRBJ1-1
d_gene: .
v_gene: TRBV19
abundance: .
CDR3nt: TGTGCCAGTAGTATAGCGGGTAGCGGGGTCAACACTGAAGCTTTCTTT
CDR3aa: CASSIAGSGVNTEAFF

j_gene: TRBJ1-3
d_gene: TRBD1
v_gene: TRBV7-8
abundance: .
CDR3nt: TGTGCCAGCACCCAGCGACAGGGACAGTTTGGAAACACCATATATTTT
CDR3aa: CASTQRQGQFGNTIYF

j_gene: TRBJ1-6
d_gene: .
v_gene: TRBV27
abundance: .
CDR3nt: TGTGCCAGCCGACAGGCGGATAATTCACCCCTCCACTTT
CDR3aa: CASRQADNSPLHF

j_gene: TRBJ1-2
d_gene: .
v_gene: TRBV19
abundance: few
CDR3nt: TGTGCCAGTAGTATAGGTGGCAGGGGTTATGGCTACACCTTC
CDR3aa: CASSIGGRGYGYTF

j_gene: TRBJ2-5
d_gene: .
v_gene: TRBV6-1
abundance: few
CDR3nt: TGTGCCAGCAGTGAGGCAGTCCGGGTGGTGACCCAGTACTTC
CDR3aa: CASSEAVRVVTQYF

j_gene: TRBJ1-3
d_gene: .
v_gene: TRBV5-1
abundance: few
CDR3nt: TGCGCCAGCAGCTCAGGGGTTTCGTCTGGAAACACCATATATTTT
CDR3aa: CASSSGVSSGNTIYF

j_gene: TRBJ2-2
d_gene: .
v_gene: TRBV5-5
abundance: few
CDR3nt: TGTGCCAGCAGCTTAATGCCCCAGTGGTCCGGGGAGCTGTTTTTT
CDR3aa: CASSLMPQWSGELFF

j_gene: TRBJ2-7
d_gene: TRBD1
v_gene: TRBV4-2
abundance: .
CDR3nt: TGTGCCAGCAGCCAAGTGGCAGGGGGCAACTACGAGCAGTACTTC
CDR3aa: CASSQVAGGNYEQYF

j_gene: TRBJ1-2
d_gene: .
v_gene: TRBV14
abundance: few
CDR3nt: TGTGCCAGCATTGTAACAGACAACTATGGCTACACCTTC
CDR3aa: CASIVTDNYGYTF